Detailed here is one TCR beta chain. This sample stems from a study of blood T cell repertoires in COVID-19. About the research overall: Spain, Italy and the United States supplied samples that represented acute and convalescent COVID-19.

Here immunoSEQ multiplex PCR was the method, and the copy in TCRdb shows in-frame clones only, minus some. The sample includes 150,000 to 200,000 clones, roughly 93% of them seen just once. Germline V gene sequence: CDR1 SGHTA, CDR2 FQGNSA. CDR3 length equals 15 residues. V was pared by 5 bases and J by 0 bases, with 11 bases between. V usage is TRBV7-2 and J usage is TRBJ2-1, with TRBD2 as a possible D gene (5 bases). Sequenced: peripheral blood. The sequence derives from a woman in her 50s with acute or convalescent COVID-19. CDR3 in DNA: TGTGCCAGCAGCCAGTCGAGGGCCTCCTACAATGAGCAGTTCTTC. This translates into CASSQSRASYNEQFF.